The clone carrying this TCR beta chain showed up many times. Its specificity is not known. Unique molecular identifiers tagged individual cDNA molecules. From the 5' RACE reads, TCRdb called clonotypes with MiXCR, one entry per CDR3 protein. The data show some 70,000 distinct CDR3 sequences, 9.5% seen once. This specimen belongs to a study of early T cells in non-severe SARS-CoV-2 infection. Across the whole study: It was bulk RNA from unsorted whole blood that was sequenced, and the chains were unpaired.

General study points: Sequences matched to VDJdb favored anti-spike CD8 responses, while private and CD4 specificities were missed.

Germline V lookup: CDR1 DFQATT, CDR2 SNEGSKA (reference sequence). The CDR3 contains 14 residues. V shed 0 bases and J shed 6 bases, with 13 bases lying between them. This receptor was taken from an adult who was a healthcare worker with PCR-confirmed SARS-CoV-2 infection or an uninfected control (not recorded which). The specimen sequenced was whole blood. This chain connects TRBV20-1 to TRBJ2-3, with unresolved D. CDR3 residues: CSARDTEAIDTQYF. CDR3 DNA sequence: TGCAGTGCTAGAGATACCGAGGCGATCGATACGCAGTATTTT.